Sequencing of this T cell receptor (beta chain) was carried out in a study of blood T cell repertoires in COVID-19. Study context: COVID-19 samples collected from the United States, Italy and Spain covered acute and convalescent phases. From T cells, B-cell-depleted T cells, or PBMCs came the material, which was cDNA or gDNA.

The CDR3 covers 13 residues. J gave up 7 bases and V 6 bases, and 7 bases lay outside the gene matches. Germline CDR1 MGHDK, CDR2 SYGVNS. In the authors' workflow: Counts of nucleated cells, estimated from reference gene primer amplification, were obtained. Measured with immunoSEQ multiplex PCR; TCRdb has only the in-frame clones, and not every one. V and J calls and clone size are copied from that table; D and trimming were computed from the DNA. Of 80,000 to 100,000 clones listed, roughly 86% are singletons. The material sequenced was peripheral blood. The V call is TRBV25-1, the J call TRBJ1-2; 8 bases map to TRBD1. The sequence came from a man aged 45-65 years with acute or convalescent COVID-19. CDR3 in DNA: TGTGCCAGCAGACTTACAGGGGGGGGTGGCTACACCTTC. Protein sequence: CASRLTGGGGYTF.